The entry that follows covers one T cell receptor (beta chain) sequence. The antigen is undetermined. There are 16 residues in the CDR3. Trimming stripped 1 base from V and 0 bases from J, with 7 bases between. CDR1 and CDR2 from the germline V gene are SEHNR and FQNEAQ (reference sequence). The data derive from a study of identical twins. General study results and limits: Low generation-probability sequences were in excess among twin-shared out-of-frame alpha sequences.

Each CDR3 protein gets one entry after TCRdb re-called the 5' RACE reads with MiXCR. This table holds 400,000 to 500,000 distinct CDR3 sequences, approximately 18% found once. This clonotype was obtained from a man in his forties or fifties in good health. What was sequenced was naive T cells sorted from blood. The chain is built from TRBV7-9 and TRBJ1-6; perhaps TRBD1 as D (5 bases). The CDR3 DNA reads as TGTGCCAGCAGCTTAGGGGGCAGCTCCTATAATTCACCCCTCCACTTT. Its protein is CASSLGGSSYNSPLHF.